The sequence of this TCR beta chain was determined in a study of immune evolution from preneoplasia to lung adenocarcinoma. Broader study findings: T cell clonality was higher in KRAS-mutant than EGFR-mutant or wild-type nodules.

The repertoire was sequenced with immunoSEQ multiplex PCR; TCRdb's copy has only in-frame clones and lacks some. The repertoire includes around 8,000 clones, almost 80% of them detected once, and 9% to 9.5% sits in the top ten. This clone was detected only a few times. Its antigen is currently unknown. The trim removed 7 bases at V and 0 bases at J, leaving 4 bases unmatched. Germline assignment: CDR1 MNHEY and CDR2 SVGAGI. CDR3 size: 15 residues. Sequenced sample: FFPE minimally invasive lung adenocarcinoma tissue. The sequence was obtained from an older donor with lung adenocarcinoma. The gene calls are TRBV6-5 and TRBJ2-1, with TRBD2 matching 9 bases. The CDR3 DNA reads as TGTGCCAGCAAGATAGCGGGGGTCTCCTACAATGAGCAGTTCTTC. It specifies CASKIAGVSYNEQFF.